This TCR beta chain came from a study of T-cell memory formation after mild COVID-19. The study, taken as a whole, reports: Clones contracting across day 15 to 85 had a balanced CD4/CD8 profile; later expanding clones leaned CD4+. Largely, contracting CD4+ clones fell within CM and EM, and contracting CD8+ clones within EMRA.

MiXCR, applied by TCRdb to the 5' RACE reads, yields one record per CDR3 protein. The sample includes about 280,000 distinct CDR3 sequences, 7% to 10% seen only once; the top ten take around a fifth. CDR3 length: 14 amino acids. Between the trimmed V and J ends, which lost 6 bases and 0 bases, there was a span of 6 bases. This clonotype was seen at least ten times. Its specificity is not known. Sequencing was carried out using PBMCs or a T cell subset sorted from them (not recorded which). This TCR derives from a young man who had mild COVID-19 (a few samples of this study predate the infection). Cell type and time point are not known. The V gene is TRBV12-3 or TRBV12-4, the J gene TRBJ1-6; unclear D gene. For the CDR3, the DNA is TGTGCCAGCAGCTTAAGCTCCTATAATTCACCCCTCCACTTT. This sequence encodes CASSLSSYNSPLHF.